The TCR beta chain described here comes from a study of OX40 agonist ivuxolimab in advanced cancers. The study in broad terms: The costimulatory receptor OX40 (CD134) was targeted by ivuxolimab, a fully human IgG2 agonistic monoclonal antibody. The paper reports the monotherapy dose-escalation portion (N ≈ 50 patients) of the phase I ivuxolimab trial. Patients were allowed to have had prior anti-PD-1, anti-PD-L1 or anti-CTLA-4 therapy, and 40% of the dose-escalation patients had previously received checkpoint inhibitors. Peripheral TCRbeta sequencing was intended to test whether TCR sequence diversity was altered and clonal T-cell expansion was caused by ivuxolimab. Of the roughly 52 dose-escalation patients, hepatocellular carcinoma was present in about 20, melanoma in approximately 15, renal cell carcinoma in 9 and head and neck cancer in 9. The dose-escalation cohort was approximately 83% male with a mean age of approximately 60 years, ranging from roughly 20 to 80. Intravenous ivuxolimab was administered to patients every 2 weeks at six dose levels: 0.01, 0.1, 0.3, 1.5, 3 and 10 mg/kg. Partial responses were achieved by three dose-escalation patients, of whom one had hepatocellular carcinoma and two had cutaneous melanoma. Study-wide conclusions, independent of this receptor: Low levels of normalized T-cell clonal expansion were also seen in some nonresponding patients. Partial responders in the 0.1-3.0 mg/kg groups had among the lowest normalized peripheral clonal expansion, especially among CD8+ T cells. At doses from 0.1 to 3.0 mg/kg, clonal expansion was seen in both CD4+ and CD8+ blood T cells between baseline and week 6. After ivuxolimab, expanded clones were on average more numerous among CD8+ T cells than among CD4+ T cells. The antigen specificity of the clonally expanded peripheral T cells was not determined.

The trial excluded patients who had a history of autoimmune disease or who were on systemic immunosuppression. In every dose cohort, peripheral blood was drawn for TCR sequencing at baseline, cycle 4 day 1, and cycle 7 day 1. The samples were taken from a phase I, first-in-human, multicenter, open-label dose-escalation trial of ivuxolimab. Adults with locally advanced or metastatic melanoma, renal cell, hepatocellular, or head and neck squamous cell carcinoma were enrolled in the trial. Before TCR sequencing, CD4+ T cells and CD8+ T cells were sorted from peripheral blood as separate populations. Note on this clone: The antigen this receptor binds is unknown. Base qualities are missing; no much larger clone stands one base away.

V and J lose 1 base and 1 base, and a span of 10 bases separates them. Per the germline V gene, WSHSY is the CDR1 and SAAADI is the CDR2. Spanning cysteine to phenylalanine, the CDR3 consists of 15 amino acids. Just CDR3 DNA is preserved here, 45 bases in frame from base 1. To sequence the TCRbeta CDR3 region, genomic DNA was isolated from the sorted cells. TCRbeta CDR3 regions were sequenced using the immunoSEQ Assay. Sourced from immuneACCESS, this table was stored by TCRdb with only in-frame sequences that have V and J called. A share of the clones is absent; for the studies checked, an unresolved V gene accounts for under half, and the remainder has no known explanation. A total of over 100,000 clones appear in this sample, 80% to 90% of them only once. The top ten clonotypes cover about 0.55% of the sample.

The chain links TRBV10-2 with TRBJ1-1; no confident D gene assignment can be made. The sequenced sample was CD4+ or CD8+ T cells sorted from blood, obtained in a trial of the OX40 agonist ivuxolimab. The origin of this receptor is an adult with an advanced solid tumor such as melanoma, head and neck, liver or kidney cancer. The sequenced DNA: TGCGCCAGCAGTGAGTTTGGCACCGGGAACACTGAAGCTTTCTTT. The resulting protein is CASSEFGTGNTEAFF.